This is a list of T cell receptor beta chains from one sample in a study of blood T cell repertoires in COVID-19. Method: immunoSEQ multiplex PCR; TCRdb's copy keeps in-frame clones and lacks some. The sample shows 75,000 to 95,000 clones, 80% to 90% of them seen only once. Sequenced: peripheral blood. The receptors shown here come from a man in his forties or fifties with active COVID-19. Both conserved end residues are part of each CDR3. Each record gives: D gene, V gene, CDR3 protein. A D gene is named only where the DNA matches it firmly.

TRBD2 | TRBV9 | CASSVGLAGGTETQYF
TRBD1 | TRBV5-4 | CASSPGTGVYNEQFF
- | TRBV5-5 | CASSRDSYSGNTIYF
TRBD1 | TRBV6-4 | CASRPGTASTEAFF
- | TRBV3-1/TRBV3-2 | CASSQDRTGELFF
TRBD1 | TRBV23-1 | CASDDRDPHQPYEQYF
- | TRBV11-2 | CASNRLGSTGELFF
- | TRBV20-1 | CSASSVRANTGELFF
- | TRBV29-1 | CSVEATTLNRVEQYF
TRBD1 | TRBV9 | CASSVELTGTTDTQYF
TRBD2 | TRBV19 | CASATSGISYNEQFF
- | TRBV19 | CASSMGNWAADTQYF
TRBD1 | TRBV28 | CASSSSGQGASTDTQYF
- | TRBV19 | CASSSGAGNYGYTF
- | TRBV5-1 | CASSLGGLTNEKLFF
TRBD1 | TRBV6-5 | CASSSGQAITDTQYF
- | TRBV4-1 | CASSQVQGFADTQYF
TRBD2 | TRBV5-1 | CASSLSAGATDTQYF
TRBD1 | TRBV10-2 | CASSELGTGGYNEQFF
- | TRBV6-6 | CASRTQWGESSTGYTF
- | TRBV11-2 | CASSPPDGSYEQYF
TRBD2 | TRBV3-1/TRBV3-2 | CASRSPTSGSTGELFF
TRBD1 | TRBV19 | CASSAGQTAYSNQPQHF
- | TRBV21-1 | CASSKEYFGRDSRGEQYF
TRBD1 | TRBV5-5 | CASSSTGLREKLFF